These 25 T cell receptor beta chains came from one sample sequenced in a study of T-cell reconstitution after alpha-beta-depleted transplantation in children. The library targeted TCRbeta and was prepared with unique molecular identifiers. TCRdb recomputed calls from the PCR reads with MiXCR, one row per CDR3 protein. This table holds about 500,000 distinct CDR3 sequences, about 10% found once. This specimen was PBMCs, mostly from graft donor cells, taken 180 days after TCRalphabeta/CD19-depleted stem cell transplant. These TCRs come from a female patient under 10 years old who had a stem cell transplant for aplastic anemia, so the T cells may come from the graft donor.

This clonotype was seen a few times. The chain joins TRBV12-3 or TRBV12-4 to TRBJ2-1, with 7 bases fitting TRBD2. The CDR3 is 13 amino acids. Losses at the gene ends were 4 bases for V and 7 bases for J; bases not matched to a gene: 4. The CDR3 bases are TGTGCCAGCAGTTCATCTAGCGGTAATGAGCAGTTCTTC. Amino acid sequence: CASSSSSGNEQFF.

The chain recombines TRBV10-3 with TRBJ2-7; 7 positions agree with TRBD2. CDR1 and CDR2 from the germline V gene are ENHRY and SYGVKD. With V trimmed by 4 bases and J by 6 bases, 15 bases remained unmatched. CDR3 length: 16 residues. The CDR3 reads CAISGNSGTEKGEQYF. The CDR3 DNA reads TGTGCCATCAGTGGTAACAGCGGGACGGAGAAGGGCGAGCAGTACTTC.

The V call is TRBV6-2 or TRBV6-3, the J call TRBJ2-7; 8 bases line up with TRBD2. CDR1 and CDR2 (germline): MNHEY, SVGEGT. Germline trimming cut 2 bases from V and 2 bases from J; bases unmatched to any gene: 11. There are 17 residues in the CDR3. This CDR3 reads CASSYRRLSGSTYEQYF. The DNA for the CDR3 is TGTGCCAGCAGTTACCGACGACTGAGCGGGAGTACCTACGAGCAGTACTTC.

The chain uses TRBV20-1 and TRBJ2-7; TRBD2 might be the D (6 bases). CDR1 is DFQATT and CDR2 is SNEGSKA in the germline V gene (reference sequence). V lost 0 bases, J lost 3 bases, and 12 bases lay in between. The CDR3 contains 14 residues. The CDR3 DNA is TGCAGTGCTAGAGATGTGGGACTTTTCTACGAGCAGTACTTC. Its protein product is CSARDVGLFYEQYF.

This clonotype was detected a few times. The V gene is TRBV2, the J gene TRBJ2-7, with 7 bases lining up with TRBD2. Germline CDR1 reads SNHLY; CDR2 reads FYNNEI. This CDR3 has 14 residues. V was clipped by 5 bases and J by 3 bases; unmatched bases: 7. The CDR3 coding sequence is TGTGCCAGCAGTTGGGGGGAGGGCCTCTACGAGCAGTACTTC. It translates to CASSWGEGLYEQYF. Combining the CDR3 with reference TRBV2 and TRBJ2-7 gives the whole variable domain EPEVTQTPSHQVTQMGQEVILRCVPISNHLYFYWYRQILGQKVEFLVSFYNNEISEKSEIFDDQFSVERPDGSNFTLKIRSTKLEDSAMYFCASSWGEGLYEQYFGPGTRLTVT.

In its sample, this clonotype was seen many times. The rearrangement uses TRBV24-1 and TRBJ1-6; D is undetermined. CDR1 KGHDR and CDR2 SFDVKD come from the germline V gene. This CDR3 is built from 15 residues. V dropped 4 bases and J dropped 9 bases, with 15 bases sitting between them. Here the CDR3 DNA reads TGTGCCACCAGTGAAGGAAAGGGAGCGGGTTCACCCCTCCACTTT. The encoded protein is CATSEGKGAGSPLHF.

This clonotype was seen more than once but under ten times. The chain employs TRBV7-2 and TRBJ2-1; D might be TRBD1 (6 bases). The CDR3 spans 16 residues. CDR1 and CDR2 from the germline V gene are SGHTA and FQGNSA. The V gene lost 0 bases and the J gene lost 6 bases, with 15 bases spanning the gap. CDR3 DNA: TGTGCCAGCAGCTTAGCGGCCGTAACAGGGTCCAATGAGCAGTTCTTC. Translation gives CASSLAAVTGSNEQFF.

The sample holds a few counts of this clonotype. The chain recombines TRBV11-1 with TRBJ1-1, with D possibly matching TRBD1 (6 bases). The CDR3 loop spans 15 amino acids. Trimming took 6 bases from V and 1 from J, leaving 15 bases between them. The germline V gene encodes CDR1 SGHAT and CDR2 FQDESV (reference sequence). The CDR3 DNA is TGTGCCAGCAGTCACCCGGGACACAAGAACACTGAAGCTTTCTTT. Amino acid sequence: CASSHPGHKNTEAFF. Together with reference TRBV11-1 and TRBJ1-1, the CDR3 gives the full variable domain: EAEVAQSPRYKITEKSQAVAFWCDPISGHATLYWYRQILGQGPELLVQFQDESVVDDSQLPKDRFSAERLKGVDSTLKIQPAELGDSAMYLCASSHPGHKNTEAFFGQGTRLTVV.

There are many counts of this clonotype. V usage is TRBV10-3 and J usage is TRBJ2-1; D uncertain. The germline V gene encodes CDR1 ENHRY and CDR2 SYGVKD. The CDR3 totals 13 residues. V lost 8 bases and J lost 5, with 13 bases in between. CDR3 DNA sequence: TGTGCCATCGGTGCCTCGGATAACAATGAGCAGTTCTTC. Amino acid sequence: CAIGASDNNEQFF.

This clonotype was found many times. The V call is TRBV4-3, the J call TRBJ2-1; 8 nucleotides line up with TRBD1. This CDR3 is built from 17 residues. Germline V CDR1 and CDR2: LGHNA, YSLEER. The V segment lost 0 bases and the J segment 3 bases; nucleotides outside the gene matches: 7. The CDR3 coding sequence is TGCGCCAGCAGCCAAGACGCCCTGGACAGGGTCTACAATGAGCAGTTCTTC. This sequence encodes CASSQDALDRVYNEQFF.

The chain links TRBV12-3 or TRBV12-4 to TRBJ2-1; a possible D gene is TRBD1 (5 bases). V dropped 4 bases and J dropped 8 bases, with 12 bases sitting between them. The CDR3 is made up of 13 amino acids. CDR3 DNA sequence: TGTGCCAGCAGTTCAAGGACCAGGGATGAGCAGTTCTTC. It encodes CASSSRTRDEQFF.

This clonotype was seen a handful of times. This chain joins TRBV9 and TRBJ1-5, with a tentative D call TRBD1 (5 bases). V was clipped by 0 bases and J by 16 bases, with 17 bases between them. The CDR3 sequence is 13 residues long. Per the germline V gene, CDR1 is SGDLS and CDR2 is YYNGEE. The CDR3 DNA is TGTGCCAGCAGCGTAGACGAGGGGCAGCCCCTTCATTTT. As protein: CASSVDEGQPLHF.

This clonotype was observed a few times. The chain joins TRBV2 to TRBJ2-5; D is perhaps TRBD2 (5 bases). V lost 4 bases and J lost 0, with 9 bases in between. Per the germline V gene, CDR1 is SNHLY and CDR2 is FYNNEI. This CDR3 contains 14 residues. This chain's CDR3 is CASSVYGNQETQYF. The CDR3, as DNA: TGTGCCAGCAGTGTATACGGGAACCAAGAGACCCAGTACTTC.

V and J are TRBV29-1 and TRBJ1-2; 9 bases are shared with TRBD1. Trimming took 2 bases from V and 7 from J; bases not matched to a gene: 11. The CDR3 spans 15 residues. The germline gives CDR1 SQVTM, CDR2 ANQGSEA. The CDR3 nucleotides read TGCAGCGTTGAACCCCGGGACAGGGTCGGGGTTGGCTACACCTTC. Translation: CSVEPRDRVGVGYTF.

The CDR3 region is CASSFGPLGGETQYF. The CDR3 DNA is TGTGCCAGCAGTTTCGGACCCTTGGGGGGAGAGACCCAGTACTTC. V is TRBV27 and J is TRBJ2-5; possibly TRBD2 for D (6 bases). V was trimmed by 3 bases and J by 4 bases, leaving 15 bases between them. The CDR3 sequence is 15 residues long. CDR1 is MNHEY and CDR2 is SMNVEV in the germline V gene (reference sequence).

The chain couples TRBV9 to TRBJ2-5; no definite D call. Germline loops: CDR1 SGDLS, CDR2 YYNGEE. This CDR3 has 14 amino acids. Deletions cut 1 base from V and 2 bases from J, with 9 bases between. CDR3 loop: CASSVFGLQETQYF. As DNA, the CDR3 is TGTGCCAGCAGCGTATTCGGCCTACAAGAGACCCAGTACTTC.

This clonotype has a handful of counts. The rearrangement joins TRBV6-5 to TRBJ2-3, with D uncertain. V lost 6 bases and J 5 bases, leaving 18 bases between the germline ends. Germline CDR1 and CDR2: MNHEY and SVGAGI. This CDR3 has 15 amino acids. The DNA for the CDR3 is TGTGCCAGCAGGACGACCTTGGACCCTGGAGATACGCAGTATTTT. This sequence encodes CASRTTLDPGDTQYF.

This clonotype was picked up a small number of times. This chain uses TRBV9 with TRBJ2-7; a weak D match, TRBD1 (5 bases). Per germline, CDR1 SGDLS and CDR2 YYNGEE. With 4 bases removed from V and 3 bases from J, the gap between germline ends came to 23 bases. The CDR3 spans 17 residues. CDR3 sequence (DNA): TGTGCCAGCAGCTCACCCAGAACCCCGTCGCAGGGCTACGAGCAGTACGTC. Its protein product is CASSSPRTPSQGYEQYV.

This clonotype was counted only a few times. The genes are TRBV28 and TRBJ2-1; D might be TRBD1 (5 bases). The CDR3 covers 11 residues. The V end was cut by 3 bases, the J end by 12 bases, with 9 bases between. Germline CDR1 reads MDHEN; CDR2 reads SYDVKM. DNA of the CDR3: TGTGCCAGCAGTTTCAGGGTGGGGCAGTTCTTC. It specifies CASSFRVGQFF.

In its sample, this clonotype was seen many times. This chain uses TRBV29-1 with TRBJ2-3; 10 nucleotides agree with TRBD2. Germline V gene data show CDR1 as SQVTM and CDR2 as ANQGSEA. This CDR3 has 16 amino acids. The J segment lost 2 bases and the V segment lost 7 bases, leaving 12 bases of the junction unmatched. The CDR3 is CSARTSGRGTTDTQYF. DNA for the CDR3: TGCAGCGCCAGAACCAGCGGGAGGGGAACCACAGATACGCAGTATTTT.

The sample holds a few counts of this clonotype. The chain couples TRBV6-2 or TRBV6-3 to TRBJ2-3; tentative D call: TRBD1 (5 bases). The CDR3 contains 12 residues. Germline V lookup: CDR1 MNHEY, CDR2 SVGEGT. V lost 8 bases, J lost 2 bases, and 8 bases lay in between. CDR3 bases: TGTGCCAGCGCTGGACACACAGATACGCAGTATTTT. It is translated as CASAGHTDTQYF.

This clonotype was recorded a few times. The DNA of the CDR3 is TGTGCCAGCAGCCCCCAACGGGGGGAGCAGTACTTC. This sequence encodes CASSPQRGEQYF. This chain uses TRBV14 with TRBJ2-7, with D tentatively TRBD2 (6 bases). Germline lookup yields CDR1 SGHDN and CDR2 FVKESK. The CDR3 loop spans 12 amino acids. The V gene lost 4 bases and the J gene lost 7 bases, with 11 bases spanning the gap.

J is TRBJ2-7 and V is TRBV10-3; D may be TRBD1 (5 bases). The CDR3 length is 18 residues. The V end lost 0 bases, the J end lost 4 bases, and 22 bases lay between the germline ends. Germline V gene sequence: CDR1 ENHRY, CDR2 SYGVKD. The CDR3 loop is CAISESIRRQPTLYEQYF. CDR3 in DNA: TGTGCCATCAGTGAGTCAATCAGGAGACAGCCAACGCTTTACGAGCAGTACTTC.

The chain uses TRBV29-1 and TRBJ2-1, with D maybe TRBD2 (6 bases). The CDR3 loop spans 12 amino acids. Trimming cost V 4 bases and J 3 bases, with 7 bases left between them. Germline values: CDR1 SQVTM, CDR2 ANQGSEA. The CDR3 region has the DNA TGCAGCGTTGCGGGGGACTACAATGAGCAGTTCTTC. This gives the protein CSVAGDYNEQFF.

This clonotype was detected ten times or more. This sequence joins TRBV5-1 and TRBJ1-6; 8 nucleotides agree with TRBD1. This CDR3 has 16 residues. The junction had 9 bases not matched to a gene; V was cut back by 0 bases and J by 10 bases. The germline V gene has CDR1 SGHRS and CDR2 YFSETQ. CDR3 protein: CASSLDGGQGGSPLHF. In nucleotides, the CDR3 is TGCGCCAGCAGCTTGGACGGAGGACAGGGAGGGTCACCCCTCCACTTT.